The 23 T cell receptor beta chains below come from one sample, sequenced in a study of T cell responses to AZD1222 COVID-19 vaccine. Here immunoSEQ multiplex PCR was the method, and the copy in TCRdb shows in-frame clones only, minus some. The profile shows more than 140,000 clones, 70% to 90% of them singletons. Sample: peripheral blood, taken on day 0 of AZD1222 vaccination. The receptors stem from an adult in good health.

The rearrangement joins TRBV5-1 to TRBJ1-2; TRBD1 matches at 7 bases. Losses at the gene ends were 5 bases for V and 0 bases for J; bases not matched to a gene: 7. The germline V gene encodes CDR1 SGHRS and CDR2 YFSETQ. This CDR3 is 15 amino acids long. CDR3 in amino acids: CASRGGTVANYGYTF. The CDR3 region has the DNA TGCGCCAGCAGGGGGGGGACAGTCGCTAACTATGGCTACACCTTC.

The rearrangement links TRBV28 to TRBJ1-3; TRBD1 is a possible D gene (6 bases). Trimming took off 6 bases at V and 12 bases at J, with 15 bases between the two ends. The CDR3 has 12 amino acids. Germline CDR1 reads MDHEN; CDR2 reads SYDVKM. The CDR3 sequence: CASSPQGMFIYF. Written as DNA, the CDR3 is TGTGCCAGCAGCCCTCAGGGGATGTTCATATATTTT.

The genes are TRBV19 and TRBJ1-5; perhaps TRBD1 as D (6 bases). The ends were cut back, 2 bases at V and 1 base at J, with 9 bases in the middle. The CDR3 covers 15 residues. In germline, CDR1 is LNHDA, CDR2 SQIVND (reference sequence). DNA for the CDR3: TGTGCCAGTAGTATATCCGGACAGAGCAATCAGCCCCAGCATTTT. As protein: CASSISGQSNQPQHF. The full variable domain, in which reference TRBV19 and TRBJ1-5 provide the parts outside the CDR3, is DGGITQSPKYLFRKEGQNVTLSCEQNLNHDAMYWYRQDPGQGLRLIYYSQIVNDFQKGDIAEGYSVSREKKESFPLTVTSAQKNPTAFYLCASSISGQSNQPQHFGDGTRLSIL.

V is TRBV21-1 and J is TRBJ2-1. TRBV21-1 constitutes a pseudogene. This CDR3 is 13 amino acids long. CDR3 sequence reads: CASSKQVACEQFF. DNA for the CDR3: TGTGCCAGCAGCAAGCAGGTAGCTTGTGAGCAGTTCTTC.

V and J are TRBV5-1 and TRBJ2-2; 10 bases agree with TRBD1. J gave up 8 bases and V 4 bases, and 5 bases lay outside the gene matches. This CDR3 region has 14 residues. CDR1 is SGHRS, CDR2 YFSETQ, per germline. The CDR3 DNA sequence: TGCGCCAGCAGCCCCGGGACAGGGGTTGGGGAGCTGTTTTTT. Its protein product is CASSPGTGVGELFF.

The chain couples TRBV6-2 or TRBV6-3 to TRBJ1-1; TRBD1 agrees at 9 bases. This CDR3 is built from 16 residues. CDR1 and CDR2 from the germline V gene are MNHEY and SVGEGT. The junction had 9 bases not matched to a gene; V was cut back by 5 bases and J by 2 bases. CDR3 bases: TGTGCCAGCAGTCGTGACAGGGGGGGACCTAACACTGAAGCTTTCTTT. Translated, it gives CASSRDRGGPNTEAFF.

The V call is TRBV27, the J call TRBJ1-1, with 7 bases lining up with TRBD1. The CDR3 sequence is 12 residues long. Looked up from germline, CDR1 is MNHEY and CDR2 is SMNVEV (reference sequence). Trimming at V came to 5 bases and at J to 11 bases, leaving 8 bases not matched to a gene. In nucleotides, the CDR3 is TGTGCCAGCAGTCCTACGACAGGGCGGGCTTTCTTT. Protein sequence: CASSPTTGRAFF.

The chain combines TRBV7-6 with TRBJ2-1; 7 nucleotides align to TRBD2. The CDR3 runs 16 residues. Germline-derived CDR1 and CDR2 are SGHVS and FNYEAQ. V lost 3 bases, J lost 2 bases, and 7 bases stayed unmatched. The CDR3 here is CASSFAGTTPYNEQFF. The CDR3 nucleotides read TGTGCCAGCAGCTTTGCCGGGACTACTCCCTACAATGAGCAGTTCTTC.

This sequence joins TRBV28 and TRBJ1-1; TRBD1 matches at 9 bases. The CDR3 is made up of 16 amino acids. Unmatched junction bases numbered 8, after V lost 5 bases and J lost 1 base. Germline CDR1 and CDR2: MDHEN and SYDVKM. The CDR3 DNA is TGTGCCAGCAGTCCGGGACAGGGATTTTCGAACACTGAAGCTTTCTTT. This gives the protein CASSPGQGFSNTEAFF.

The V call is TRBV19, the J call TRBJ1-1; TRBD1 aligns across 9 bases. This CDR3 region has 14 residues. Germline CDR1 and CDR2: LNHDA and SQIVND (reference sequence). Trimming cost V 6 bases and J 1 base; bases outside gene matches: 3. The CDR3 here is CASRTGQGNTEAFF. In DNA, the CDR3 is TGTGCCAGTAGAACGGGACAGGGGAACACTGAAGCTTTCTTT.

The chain carries TRBV6-2 or TRBV6-3 and TRBJ2-3; D unresolved. Germline V CDR1 and CDR2: MNHEY, SVGEGT. V was clipped by 4 bases and J by 2 bases, with 10 bases between them. The CDR3 has 14 amino acids. CDR3 nucleotide sequence: TGTGCCAGCAGTTTAGTAGAACCCACAGATACGCAGTATTTT. This sequence encodes CASSLVEPTDTQYF.

V usage is TRBV27 and J usage is TRBJ1-5; no firm D call. The CDR3 contains 14 residues. V dropped 3 bases and J dropped 2 bases, with 8 bases sitting between them. The V gene's germline CDR1 is MNHEY and CDR2 SMNVEV (reference sequence). CDR3 region: CASSFSGGNQPQHF. The CDR3 nucleotides read TGTGCCAGCAGTTTTTCTGGGGGCAATCAGCCCCAGCATTTT.

This chain joins TRBV11-2 and TRBJ1-4, with D possibly matching TRBD1 (5 bases). Trimming took off 1 base at V and 4 bases at J, with 13 bases between the two ends. CDR3 length: 16 amino acids. Germline V gene sequence: CDR1 SGHAT, CDR2 FQNNGV. For the CDR3, the DNA is TGTGCCAGCAGCTTAGGCCCGGGACGGAATAATGAAAAACTGTTTTTT. Encoded protein: CASSLGPGRNNEKLFF.

The J gene is TRBJ1-2, the V gene TRBV27; 7 nucleotides align to TRBD1. Per the germline V gene, CDR1 is MNHEY and CDR2 is SMNVEV (reference sequence). This CDR3 spans 13 amino acids. J lost 8 bases, V lost 6 bases, and 9 bases had no gene match. The CDR3 sequence is CASRTNRGGGYTF. As DNA, the CDR3 is TGTGCCAGCAGGACAAACAGGGGAGGGGGCTACACCTTC.

The chain links TRBV15 to TRBJ1-2, with 7 bases identical to TRBD1. Germline V gene lookup returns CDR1 LNHNV and CDR2 YYDKDF (reference sequence). The CDR3 is 15 residues long. After removal of 0 bases from V and 5 bases from J, the junction contained 6 bases not matched to a gene. Here the CDR3 DNA reads TGTGCCACCAGCAGAGATTTGGGGACAGATTATGGCTACACCTTC. Translation: CATSRDLGTDYGYTF.

The genes are TRBV9 and TRBJ1-1; 9 bases map to TRBD1. There are 14 residues in the CDR3. Per germline, CDR1 SGDLS and CDR2 YYNGEE. V gave up 4 bases and J gave up 2 bases; unmatched junction bases: 3. Written as DNA, the CDR3 is TGTGCCAGCAGCTGGGGACAGGGTAACACTGAAGCTTTCTTT. This codes for CASSWGQGNTEAFF.

This clone was seen only once. This chain links TRBV27 with TRBJ2-1, with TRBD2 matching over 10 bases. V lost 6 bases, J lost 9 bases, and 8 bases stayed unmatched. The CDR3 sequence is 14 residues long. Germline V gives CDR1 MNHEY, CDR2 SMNVEV (reference sequence). The CDR3 coding sequence is TGTGCCAGCAGAAGGCTAGCGGGAGTGTTTGAGCAGTTCTTC. Its translation is CASRRLAGVFEQFF.

In its sample, this clone was seen a few times. This chain connects TRBV9 to TRBJ2-3; 7 positions agree with TRBD2. The CDR3 spans 16 residues. The V and J ends lost 3 bases and 4 bases, in that order; junction bases with no gene match: 11. The germline gives CDR1 SGDLS, CDR2 YYNGEE. The CDR3 region has the DNA TGTGCCAGCAGCGGCCCCACGGGCGGGAGCGCAGATACGCAGTATTTT. Translation gives CASSGPTGGSADTQYF.

The chain recombines TRBV12-3 or TRBV12-4 with TRBJ2-4; TRBD2 aligns across 8 bases. This CDR3 is built from 13 residues. Trimming removed 5 bases from V and 16 bases from J; junction bases left unmatched: 13. The CDR3 nucleotides read TGTGCCAGCAGTCGCACCCCTCTGAGCGGGAGATACTTC. Protein sequence: CASSRTPLSGRYF.

This chain uses TRBV28 with TRBJ1-6; D perhaps matches TRBD1 (6 bases). This CDR3 region has 14 residues. The germline V gene encodes CDR1 MDHEN and CDR2 SYDVKM. Trimming removed 2 bases from V and 7 bases from J, with 9 bases in between. CDR3 nucleotides: TGTGCCAGCAGTTTACTAGGACAGAATTCACCCCTCCACTTT. This gives the protein CASSLLGQNSPLHF.

The genes are TRBV19 and TRBJ2-2; D is perhaps TRBD2 (5 bases). The V gene's germline CDR1 is LNHDA and CDR2 SQIVND (reference sequence). The CDR3 has 13 amino acids. Trimming took off 4 bases at V and 8 bases at J, with 11 bases between the two ends. CDR3 coding DNA: TGTGCCAGTAGTACCTCGGGGTTGGGGGAGCTGTTTTTT. Encoded protein: CASSTSGLGELFF.

This chain joins TRBV7-2 and TRBJ2-5; TRBD1 agrees at 7 bases. CDR3 size: 13 residues. Germline V gene data show CDR1 as SGHTA and CDR2 as FQGNSA. J lost 5 bases, V lost 3 bases, and 3 bases had no gene match. CDR3 loop: CASSFKQGETQYF. As DNA, the CDR3 is TGTGCCAGCAGCTTCAAACAGGGGGAGACCCAGTACTTC.

This sequence joins TRBV7-3 and TRBJ2-2; D gene unclear. This CDR3 is 15 amino acids long. From germline, CDR1 is SGHTA and CDR2 FQGTGA. V lost 6 bases and J 5 bases, leaving 16 bases between the germline ends. CDR3 amino acids: CASSPVRAWTGELFF. CDR3 bases: TGTGCCAGCAGTCCAGTCCGGGCGTGGACCGGGGAGCTGTTTTTT.